The rows below give T cell receptor beta chains drawn from one sample of a study of blood T cell repertoires in COVID-19. This table comes from immunoSEQ multiplex PCR, and its TCRdb copy is limited to in-frame clones, with some not included. The sample lists 50,000 to 75,000 clones, over 75% occurring once. The source material was peripheral blood. These receptors all come from a man older than 75 in a cohort sampled during active COVID-19. Both conserved end residues are part of each CDR3. Each record gives: V gene, D gene, J gene, clone size, CDR3 DNA, CDR3 protein. D genes are given only for firm matches. Clone size is not always given. Where it is, it says once, few, many or a class for expanded clones.

TRBV29-1	NA	TRBJ1-2	NA	TGCAGCGTTGACTCTTCGGGGTCCTATGGCTACACCTTC	CSVDSSGSYGYTF
TRBV7-8	NA	TRBJ1-1	few	TGTGCCAGCAGCTTAGGGACAGCGAACACTGAAGCTTTCTTT	CASSLGTANTEAFF
TRBV19	NA	TRBJ1-1	NA	TGTGCCAGTAAGGGGACAAATGGCGGAGTGGACACTGAAGCTTTCTTT	CASKGTNGGVDTEAFF
TRBV6-6	NA	TRBJ1-2	NA	TGTGCCAGCAGTCCTAAACAGGGCAAGGATGGCTACACCTTC	CASSPKQGKDGYTF
TRBV5-4	NA	TRBJ1-1	NA	TGTGCCAGCAGTCGGGTGGATCCCTCGGGGAGCACTGAAGCTTTCTTT	CASSRVDPSGSTEAFF
TRBV9	NA	TRBJ2-7	NA	TGCGCCAGCAGCGTCGGTGTCTCCTACGAGCAGTACTTC	CASSVGVSYEQYF
TRBV3-1/TRBV3-2	NA	TRBJ2-2	NA	TGTGCCAGCAGCGCCCAGGGATCTCCTAACACCGGGGAGCTGTTTTTT	CASSAQGSPNTGELFF
TRBV7-9	NA	TRBJ2-3	NA	TGTGCCAGCAGCTTAGCGGGAAGCAGGGCACGCACAGATACGCAGTATTTT	CASSLAGSRARTDTQYF
TRBV18	TRBD1	TRBJ2-7	NA	TGTGCCAGCTCACCACCGACAGGGAGCTCCTACGAGCAGTACTTC	CASSPPTGSSYEQYF
TRBV7-8	NA	TRBJ1-1	NA	TGTGCCAGCAGCCGGACATACATGAACACTGAAGCTTTCTTT	CASSRTYMNTEAFF